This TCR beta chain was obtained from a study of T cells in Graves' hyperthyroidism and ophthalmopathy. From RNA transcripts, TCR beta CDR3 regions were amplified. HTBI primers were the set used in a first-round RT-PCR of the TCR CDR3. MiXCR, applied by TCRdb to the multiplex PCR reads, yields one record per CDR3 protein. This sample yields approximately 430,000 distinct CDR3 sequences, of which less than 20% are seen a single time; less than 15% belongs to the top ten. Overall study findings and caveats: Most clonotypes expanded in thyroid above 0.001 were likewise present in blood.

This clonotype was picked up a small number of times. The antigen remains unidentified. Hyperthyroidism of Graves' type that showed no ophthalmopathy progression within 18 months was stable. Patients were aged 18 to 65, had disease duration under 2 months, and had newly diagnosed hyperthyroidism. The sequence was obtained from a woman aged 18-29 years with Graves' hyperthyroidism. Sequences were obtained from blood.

The CDR3 region is CASSQSWRTSGGLTNEQFF. DNA for the CDR3: TGTGCCAGCAGCCAGTCATGGCGGACTAGCGGGGGGTTAACCAATGAGCAGTTCTTC. This chain joins TRBV3-1 and TRBJ2-1; 14 bases line up with TRBD2. Germline V gene lookup returns CDR1 LGHDT and CDR2 YNNKEL (reference sequence). J lost 6 bases, V lost 3 bases, and 13 bases had no gene match. The CDR3 spans 19 residues.